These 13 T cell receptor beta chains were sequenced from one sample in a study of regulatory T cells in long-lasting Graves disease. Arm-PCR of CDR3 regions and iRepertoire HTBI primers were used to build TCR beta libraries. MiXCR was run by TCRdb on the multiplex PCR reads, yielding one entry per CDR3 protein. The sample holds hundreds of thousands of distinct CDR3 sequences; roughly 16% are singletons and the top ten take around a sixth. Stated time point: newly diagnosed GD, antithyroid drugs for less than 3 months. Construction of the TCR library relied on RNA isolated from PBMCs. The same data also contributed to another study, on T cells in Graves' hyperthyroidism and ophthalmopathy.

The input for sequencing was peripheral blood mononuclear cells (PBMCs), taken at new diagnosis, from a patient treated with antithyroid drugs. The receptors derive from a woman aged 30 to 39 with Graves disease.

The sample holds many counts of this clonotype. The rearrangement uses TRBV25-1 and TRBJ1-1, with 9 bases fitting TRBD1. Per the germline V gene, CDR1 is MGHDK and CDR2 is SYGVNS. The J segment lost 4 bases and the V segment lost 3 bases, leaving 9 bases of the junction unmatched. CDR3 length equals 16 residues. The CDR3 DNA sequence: TGTGCCAGCAGTGAGCCAAAACAGGGGGCTGGCACTGAAGCTTTCTTT. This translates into CASSEPKQGAGTEAFF.

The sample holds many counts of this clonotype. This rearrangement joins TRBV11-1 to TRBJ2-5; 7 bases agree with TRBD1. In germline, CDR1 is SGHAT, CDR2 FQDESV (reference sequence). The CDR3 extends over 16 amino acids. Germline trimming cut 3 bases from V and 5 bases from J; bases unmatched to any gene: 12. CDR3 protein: CASSFISDRVVETQYF. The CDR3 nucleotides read TGTGCCAGCAGCTTTATCTCCGACAGGGTGGTGGAGACCCAGTACTTC.

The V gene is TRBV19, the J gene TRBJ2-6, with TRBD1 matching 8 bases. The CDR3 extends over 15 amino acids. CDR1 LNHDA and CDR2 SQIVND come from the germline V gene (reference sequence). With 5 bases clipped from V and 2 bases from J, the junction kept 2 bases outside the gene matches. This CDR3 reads CASSGTGTGANVLTF. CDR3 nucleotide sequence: TGTGCCAGTAGTGGGACAGGTACTGGGGCCAACGTCCTGACTTTC.

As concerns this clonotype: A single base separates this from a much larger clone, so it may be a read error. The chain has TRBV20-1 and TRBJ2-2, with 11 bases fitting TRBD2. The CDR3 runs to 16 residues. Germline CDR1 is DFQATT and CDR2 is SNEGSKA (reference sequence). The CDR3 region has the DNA TGCAGTGCCCCGCCCTTAGCGGGAGGGAACACCGGGGAGCTGCTTTTT. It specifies CSAPPLAGGNTGELLF.

Here the CDR3 reads CASSRRIATRGWLGTDTGELFF. DNA of the CDR3: TGTGCCAGCAGCCGGAGGATAGCGACTCGCGGGTGGCTAGGCACGGACACCGGGGAGCTGTTTTTT. The V call is TRBV11-2, the J call TRBJ2-2; tentatively, D is TRBD2 (5 bases). The CDR3 length is 22 residues. The V end lost 5 bases, the J end lost 3 bases, and 34 bases lay between the germline ends. Germline assignment: CDR1 SGHAT and CDR2 FQNNGV.

This chain's CDR3 is CASSFQLTTSTDTQYF. CDR3 sequence (DNA): TGTGCCAGCAGCTTCCAACTGACAACTAGCACAGATACGCAGTATTTT. The rearrangement links TRBV7-3 to TRBJ2-3, with no clear D. Looked up from germline, CDR1 is SGHTA and CDR2 is FQGTGA. Trimming stripped 3 bases from V and 0 bases from J, with 13 bases between. This CDR3 comprises 16 residues.

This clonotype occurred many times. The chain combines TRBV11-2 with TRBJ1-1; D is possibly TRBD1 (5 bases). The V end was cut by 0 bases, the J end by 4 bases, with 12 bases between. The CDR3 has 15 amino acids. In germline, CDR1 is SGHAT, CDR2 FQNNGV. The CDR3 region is CASSLDPRGGTEAFF. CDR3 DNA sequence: TGTGCCAGCAGCTTAGACCCCCGGGGGGGCACTGAAGCTTTCTTT.

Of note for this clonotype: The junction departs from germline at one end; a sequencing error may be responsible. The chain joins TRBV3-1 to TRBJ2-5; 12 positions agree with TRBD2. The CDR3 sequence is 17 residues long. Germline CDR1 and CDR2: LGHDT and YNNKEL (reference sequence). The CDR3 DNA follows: TGTGCCAGCAGCCAACGACTAGCGGGAGTTCCTCAAGAGGCCCAGTACTTC. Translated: CASSQRLAGVPQEAQYF.

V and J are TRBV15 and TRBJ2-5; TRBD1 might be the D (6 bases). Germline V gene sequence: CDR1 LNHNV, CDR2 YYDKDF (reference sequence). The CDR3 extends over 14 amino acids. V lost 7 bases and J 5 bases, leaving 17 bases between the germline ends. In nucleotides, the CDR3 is TGTGCCACCACCAAGCAACAGGGTTTTGAGACCCAGTACTTC. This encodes CATTKQQGFETQYF.

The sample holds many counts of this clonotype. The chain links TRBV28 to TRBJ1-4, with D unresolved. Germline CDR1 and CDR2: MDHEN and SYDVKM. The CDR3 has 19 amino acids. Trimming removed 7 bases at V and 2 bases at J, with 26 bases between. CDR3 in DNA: TGTGCCAGCATAGGAGCCACCCAACTCTCGTCCAGCACTAATGAAAAACTGTTTTTT. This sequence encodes CASIGATQLSSSTNEKLFF. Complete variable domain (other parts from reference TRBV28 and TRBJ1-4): DVKVTQSSRYLVKRTGEKVFLECVQDMDHENMFWYRQDPGLGLRLIYFSYDVKMKEKGDIPEGYSVSREKKERFSLILESASTNQTSMYLCASIGATQLSSSTNEKLFFGSGTQLSVL.

The CDR3, as DNA: TGTGCCAGCAGCCATGGGACAGTTCGGCAGCCCCAGCATTTT. This sequence encodes CASSHGTVRQPQHF. The V gene is TRBV9, the J gene TRBJ1-5; 7 positions match TRBD1. In germline, CDR1 is SGDLS, CDR2 YYNGEE. After removal of 4 bases from V and 7 bases from J, the junction contained 8 bases not matched to a gene. This CDR3 has 14 residues.

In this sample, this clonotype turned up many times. DNA for the CDR3: TGTGCCTGGACTAGTTCCTTACCCTATGGCTACACCTTC. Protein sequence: CAWTSSLPYGYTF. The chain uses TRBV30 and TRBJ1-2; no firm D call. The V end lost 4 bases, the J end lost 4 bases, and 13 bases lay between the germline ends. In germline, CDR1 is GTSNPN, CDR2 SVGIG (reference sequence). The CDR3 spans 13 residues.

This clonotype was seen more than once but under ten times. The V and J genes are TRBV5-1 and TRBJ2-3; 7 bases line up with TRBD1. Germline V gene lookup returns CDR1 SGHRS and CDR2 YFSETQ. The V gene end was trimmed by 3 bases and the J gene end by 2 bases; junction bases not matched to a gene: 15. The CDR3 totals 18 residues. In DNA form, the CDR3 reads TGCGCCAGCAGCTCAGGGGGAATCGGCAGACTTGACACAGATACGCAGTATTTT. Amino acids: CASSSGGIGRLDTDTQYF.